These 9 T cell receptor beta chains were sequenced from one sample in a study of cytomegalovirus exposure and HLA in healthy donors. Primers for the PCR totalled 60 Vbeta and 13 Jbeta. Some clones are missing from TCRdb's copy, which holds only in-frame ones; the method was immunoSEQ multiplex PCR. The sample carries 150,000 to 250,000 clones, around 81% recorded once. Input material: PBMCs. The source is a man aged 30 to 45 in good health and CMV-seronegative.

The V gene is TRBV7-9, the J gene TRBJ1-1, with 9 nucleotides matching TRBD1. Germline CDR1 reads SEHNR; CDR2 reads FQNEAQ (reference sequence). The V segment lost 2 bases and the J segment 6 bases; nucleotides outside the gene matches: 1. This CDR3 comprises 13 residues. The CDR3: CASSLRQGAEAFF. In DNA, the CDR3 is TGTGCCAGCAGCTTAAGACAGGGGGCTGAAGCTTTCTTT. The entire variable domain, with the rest obtained from reference TRBV7-9 and TRBJ1-1, is as follows: DTGVSQNPRHKITKRGQNVTFRCDPISEHNRLYWYRQTLGQGPEFLTYFQNEAQLEKSRLLSDRFSAERPKGSFSTLEIQRTEQGDSAMYLCASSLRQGAEAFFGQGTRLTVV.

This clone was recorded a few times. The V call is TRBV25-1, the J call TRBJ2-7, with a tentative D call TRBD2 (6 bases). The germline V gene encodes CDR1 MGHDK and CDR2 SYGVNS. The CDR3 runs to 17 residues. V lost 4 bases to trimming and J lost 4 bases, with 23 bases between them. The CDR3 region has the DNA TGTGCCAGCAGTGTGAATGGGGGAGAGGAGCGGGCGTACGAGCAGTACTTC. Translating gives CASSVNGGEERAYEQYF.

The genes are TRBV6-1 and TRBJ2-7; TRBD2 matches 10 bases. Germline V gene data show CDR1 as MNHNS and CDR2 as SASEGT. The CDR3 length is 18 residues. Trimming removed 0 bases from V and 7 bases from J; junction bases left unmatched: 15. The CDR3 region is CASSEAQREGLPLAEQYF. The CDR3 DNA reads as TGTGCCAGCAGTGAAGCGCAGCGGGAGGGCCTACCCCTCGCGGAGCAGTACTTC.

The rearrangement uses TRBV6-1 and TRBJ2-7; D is undetermined. Per germline, CDR1 MNHNS and CDR2 SASEGT. The V and J ends lost 2 bases and 5 bases respectively, with 16 bases between them. The CDR3 loop spans 15 amino acids. CDR3 region: CASSETVPTIHEQYF. Here the CDR3 DNA reads TGTGCCAGCAGTGAAACAGTCCCAACGATCCACGAGCAGTACTTC.

About this clone itself: Other DNA sequences of this sample code for an identical CDR3. The V call is TRBV19, the J call TRBJ2-5; the match to TRBD1 covers 10 bases. The CDR3 runs to 14 residues. V was clipped by 8 bases and J by 5 bases; unmatched bases: 8. CDR1 and CDR2 (germline): LNHDA, SQIVND (reference sequence). The CDR3 here is CASRDRGRGETQYF. The CDR3, as DNA: TGTGCCAGTCGTGACAGGGGGCGCGGGGAGACCCAGTACTTC.

This sequence joins TRBV27 and TRBJ1-1; 7 positions agree with TRBD1. CDR3 length: 18 amino acids. Per the germline V gene, CDR1 is MNHEY and CDR2 is SMNVEV (reference sequence). Germline trimming cut 5 bases from V and 4 bases from J; bases unmatched to any gene: 19. CDR3 DNA sequence: TGTGCCAGCAGTAGGGTAACAGGGGCCGCGGTTAAGGGCACTGAAGCTTTCTTT. Its protein product is CASSRVTGAAVKGTEAFF.

The V and J genes are TRBV9 and TRBJ2-5; the D gene is possibly TRBD2 (6 bases). The V gene's germline CDR1 is SGDLS and CDR2 YYNGEE. The ends were cut back, 0 bases at V and 6 bases at J, with 18 bases in the middle. The CDR3 contains 16 residues. The CDR3 here is CASSVEEGLSFQTQYF. CDR3 bases: TGTGCCAGCAGCGTAGAGGAGGGATTATCGTTTCAGACCCAGTACTTC.

J is TRBJ1-2 and V is TRBV6-5, with D unclear. CDR1 and CDR2 (germline): MNHEY, SVGAGI. This CDR3 is built from 13 residues. The germline V and J ends were trimmed by 6 bases and 7 bases, with 15 bases remaining between them. The CDR3 coding sequence is TGTGCCAGCAGCCCCCCCAGCGGGCTTGGCTACACCTTC. Protein product: CASSPPSGLGYTF.

The chain joins TRBV6-1 to TRBJ2-5; the D is unclear. TRBJ2-7 matches the DNA end more closely, so the J call is doubtful. CDR1 is MNHNS, CDR2 SASEGT, per germline. This CDR3 comprises 11 residues. As DNA, the CDR3 is TGTGCCAGCAGTGCCGCCTACGAGCAGTACTTC. Translation: CASSAAYEQYF.